Below, 5 T cell receptor beta chains from the same sample are listed, as sequenced in a study of cytomegalovirus exposure and HLA in healthy donors. Only in-frame clones appear in the TCRdb table, and some are missing; sequencing was by immunoSEQ multiplex PCR. The repertoire holds 50,000 to 65,000 clones, roughly 87% seen once, with around 9.2% in the top ten. The sample taken for sequencing was PBMCs. All receptors derive from a woman aged 18-35 years in good health and CMV-seropositive.

The chain carries TRBV9 and TRBJ2-5, with D maybe TRBD2 (6 bases). Germline V gene data show CDR1 as SGDLS and CDR2 as YYNGEE. V was pared by 3 bases and J by 4 bases, with 13 bases between. The CDR3 length is 14 residues. The CDR3 here is CASSARLVPETQYF. The CDR3 DNA reads as TGTGCCAGCAGCGCGAGACTAGTCCCAGAGACCCAGTACTTC.

The V call is TRBV6-1, the J call TRBJ1-2; D is possibly TRBD1 (5 bases). Germline loops: CDR1 MNHNS, CDR2 SASEGT. This CDR3 has 15 residues. V was pared by 6 bases and J by 2 bases, with 16 bases between. CDR3 nucleotide sequence: TGTGCCAGCAGCGGCAGGGTAAAGGCCAACTATGGCTACACCTTC. This encodes CASSGRVKANYGYTF.

This clone has just a few counts. The chain uses TRBV2 and TRBJ1-1; D perhaps matches TRBD1 (5 bases). The CDR3 is made up of 13 amino acids. Germline values: CDR1 SNHLY, CDR2 FYNNEI. Trimming removed 3 bases at V and 8 bases at J, with 13 bases between. The CDR3 here is CASSEVAGLEAFF. The CDR3 DNA follows: TGTGCCAGCAGTGAGGTGGCAGGGCTCGAAGCTTTCTTT.

This clone was recorded a few times. The V call is TRBV25-1, the J call TRBJ1-2; D is unresolved. V was clipped by 2 bases and J by 0 bases, with 4 bases between them. The CDR3 extends over 13 amino acids. Looked up from germline, CDR1 is MGHDK and CDR2 is SYGVNS. The chain's CDR3 is CASSERANYGYTF. The CDR3 bases are TGTGCCAGCAGTGAACGGGCTAACTATGGCTACACCTTC.

The chain combines TRBV5-1 with TRBJ1-4; D call uncertain. V dropped 0 bases and J dropped 8 bases, with 11 bases sitting between them. The CDR3 extends over 14 amino acids. In germline, CDR1 is SGHRS, CDR2 YFSETQ. In nucleotides, the CDR3 is TGCGCCAGCAGCTTGGGCTACGCGGGCGAAAAACTGTTTTTT. Translated: CASSLGYAGEKLFF.